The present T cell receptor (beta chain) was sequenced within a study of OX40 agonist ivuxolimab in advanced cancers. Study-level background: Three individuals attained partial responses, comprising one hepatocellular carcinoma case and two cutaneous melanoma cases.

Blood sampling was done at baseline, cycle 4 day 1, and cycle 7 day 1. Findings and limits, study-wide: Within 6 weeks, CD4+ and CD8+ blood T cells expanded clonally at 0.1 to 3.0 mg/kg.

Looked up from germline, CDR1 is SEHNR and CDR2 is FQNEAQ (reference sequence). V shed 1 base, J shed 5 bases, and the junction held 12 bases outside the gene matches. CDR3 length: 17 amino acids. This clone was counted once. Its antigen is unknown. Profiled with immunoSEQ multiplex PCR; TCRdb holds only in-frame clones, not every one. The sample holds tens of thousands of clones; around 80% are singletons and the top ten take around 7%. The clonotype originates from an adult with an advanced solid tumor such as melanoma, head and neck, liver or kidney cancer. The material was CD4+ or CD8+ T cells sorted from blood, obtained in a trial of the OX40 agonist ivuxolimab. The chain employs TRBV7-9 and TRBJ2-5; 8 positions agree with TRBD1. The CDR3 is CASSLGGATGAEETQYF. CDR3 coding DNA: TGTGCCAGCAGCTTAGGGGGCGCGACAGGGGCCGAGGAGACCCAGTACTTC.